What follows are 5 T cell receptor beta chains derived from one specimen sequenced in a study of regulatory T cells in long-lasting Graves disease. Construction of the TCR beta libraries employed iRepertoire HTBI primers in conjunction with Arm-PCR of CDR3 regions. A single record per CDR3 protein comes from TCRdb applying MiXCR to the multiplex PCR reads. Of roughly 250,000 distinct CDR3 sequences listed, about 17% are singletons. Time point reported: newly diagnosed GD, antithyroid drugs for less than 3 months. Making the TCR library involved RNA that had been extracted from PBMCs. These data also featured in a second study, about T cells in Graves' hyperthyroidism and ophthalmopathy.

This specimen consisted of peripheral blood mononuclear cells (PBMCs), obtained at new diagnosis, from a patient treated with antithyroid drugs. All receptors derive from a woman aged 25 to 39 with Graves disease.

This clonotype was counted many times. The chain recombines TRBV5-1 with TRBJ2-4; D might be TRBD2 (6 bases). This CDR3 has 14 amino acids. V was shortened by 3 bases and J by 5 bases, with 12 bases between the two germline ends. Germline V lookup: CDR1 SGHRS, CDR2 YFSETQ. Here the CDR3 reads CASSSGTVENIQYF. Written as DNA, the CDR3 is TGCGCCAGCAGCTCCGGGACTGTCGAAAACATTCAGTACTTC.

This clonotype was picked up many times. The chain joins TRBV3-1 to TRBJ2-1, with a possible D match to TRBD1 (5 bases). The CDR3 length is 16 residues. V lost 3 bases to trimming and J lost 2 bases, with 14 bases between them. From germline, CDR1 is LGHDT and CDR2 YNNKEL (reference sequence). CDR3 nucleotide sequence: TGTGCCAGCAGCCACCGAAGAGGACAAGCCTACAATGAGCAGTTCTTC. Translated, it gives CASSHRRGQAYNEQFF.

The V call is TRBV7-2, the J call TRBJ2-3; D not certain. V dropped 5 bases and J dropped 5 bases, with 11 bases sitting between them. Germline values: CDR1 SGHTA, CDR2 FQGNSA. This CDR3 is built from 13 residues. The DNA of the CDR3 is TGTGCCAGCAGCAAAAAATCCGGAGATACGCAGTATTTT. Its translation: CASSKKSGDTQYF. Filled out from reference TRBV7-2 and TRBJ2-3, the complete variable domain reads GAGVSQSPSNKVTEKGKDVELRCDPISGHTALYWYRQSLGQGLEFLIYFQGNSAPDKSGLPSDRFSAERTGGSVSTLTIQRTQQEDSAVYLCASSKKSGDTQYFGPGTRLTVL.

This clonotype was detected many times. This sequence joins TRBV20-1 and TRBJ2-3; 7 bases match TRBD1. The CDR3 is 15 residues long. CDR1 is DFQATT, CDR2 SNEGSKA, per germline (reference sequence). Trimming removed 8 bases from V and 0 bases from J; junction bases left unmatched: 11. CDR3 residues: CSFTEQGVSTDTQYF. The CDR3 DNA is TGCAGTTTTACCGAGCAGGGGGTTAGCACAGATACGCAGTATTTT.

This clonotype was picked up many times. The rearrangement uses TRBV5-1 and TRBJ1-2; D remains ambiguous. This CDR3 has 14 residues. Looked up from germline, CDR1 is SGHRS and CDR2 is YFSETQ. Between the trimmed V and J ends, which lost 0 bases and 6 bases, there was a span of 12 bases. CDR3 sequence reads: CASSLGPPEDGYTF. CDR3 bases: TGCGCCAGCAGCTTGGGGCCCCCCGAGGATGGCTACACCTTC.